Reported below is one T cell receptor beta chain. Its antigen is not identified. As the CDR3 is not closed by the conserved phenylalanine or tryptophan, this likely results from a read error. Because the CDR3's place on the DNA is in doubt, the DNA is left out and the CDR3 is given as listed by TCRdb. The sample belongs to a study of tumor-infiltrating lymphocytes in primary liver carcinoma. General study findings and limits: Tumors had a significantly higher top-250-clone fraction than blood (p = 0.039).

Germline DNA was also extracted, and blood RNA was taken from unsorted whole blood. Including both end residues, the CDR3 is 13 amino acids long. The V gene's germline CDR1 is SGHAT and CDR2 FQNNGV. The template, approximately 500 ng total RNA, yielded TCR beta cDNA made with a constant-region primer. Library construction for TCR beta comprised three nested multiplex PCR rounds performed with slightly modified ARM-PCR. The opening two PCR rounds, around 10 cycles each, paired TRBV1-TRBV30 forward primers with a C-beta reverse primer. TCRdb re-called the multiplex PCR reads with MiXCR, one entry per CDR3 protein. The data contain 300,000 to 400,000 distinct CDR3 sequences, roughly 61% of them seen just once; the ten biggest clones take up 5% to 6.5%.

Sequenced input: peripheral blood. The source of this sequence is a man aged 40-50 years with primary liver carcinoma and hepatitis B virus infection. This chain connects TRBV11-2 to TRBJ2-5. The chain's CDR3 is CASSSVAAETRYL.